This T cell receptor beta chain was sequenced during a study of T cells in Graves' hyperthyroidism and ophthalmopathy. Study in general: Prior to any treatment, at the point of initial diagnosis, peripheral blood was collected.

This CDR3 comprises 15 residues. CDR1 is LNHDA and CDR2 is SQIVND in the germline V gene (reference sequence). V was pared by 5 bases and J by 7 bases, with 18 bases between. Among the patients, aged 18 to 65, hyperthyroidism was newly diagnosed and had lasted under 2 months. It was RNA transcripts that yielded the amplified TCR beta CDR3 regions. First-round RT-PCR with HTBI primers amplified the TCR CDR3 region. TCRdb independently ran MiXCR on the multiplex PCR reads; one entry per CDR3 protein. The sample holds roughly 170,000 distinct CDR3 sequences, just under 9.5% seen once. The chain combines TRBV19 with TRBJ2-1; D is unresolved. Sample: blood. This sequence was found in a woman aged 18-29 years with Graves' hyperthyroidism that later progressed to Graves' ophthalmopathy. The DNA of the CDR3 is TGTGCCAGTAGTTCAAGGGTTGGTCTACGGAATGAGCAGTTCTTC. Protein sequence: CASSSRVGLRNEQFF.